These 20 T cell receptor beta chains were sequenced from one sample in a study of tumor-infiltrating lymphocytes in oesophageal squamous cell carcinoma. TCRdb re-analysed the PCR reads in MiXCR, keeping a single row per CDR3 protein. Among about 18,000 distinct CDR3 sequences listed, more than 35% were seen once. Input material: esophageal tumor tissue. These receptors came from a male donor with esophageal squamous cell carcinoma.

On this clonotype: At one boundary the junction diverges from the germline segment, which might be a read error. The V call is TRBV11-2, the J call TRBJ2-4, with a possible D match to TRBD1 (6 bases). The J call may be incorrect, as the DNA end agrees better with TRBJ2-5. Germline lookup yields CDR1 SGHAT and CDR2 FQNNGV. This CDR3 has 15 residues. The CDR3 reads CASTLGWTARETQYF. CDR3 nucleotides: TGTGCCAGCACCTTAGGGTGGACAGCTCGAGAGACCCAGTACTTC.

The chain combines TRBV7-2 with TRBJ2-7; possibly TRBD2 for D (5 bases). This CDR3 comprises 14 residues. In germline, CDR1 is SGHTA, CDR2 FQGNSA. Trimming cost V 4 bases and J 2 bases, with 12 bases left between them. The DNA of the CDR3 is TGTGCCAGCAGCTCCCCCGGGGATACCTACGAGCAGTACTTC. It codes for CASSSPGDTYEQYF.

A word on this clonotype: The final CDR3 position lacks the conserved phenylalanine or tryptophan, pointing to a likely read error. The limits of the CDR3 on the DNA are not certain, so only TCRdb's listed CDR3 is given. The rearrangement uses TRBV7-2 and TRBJ2-1; TRBD1 is taken as the D call from the table, unchecked against the DNA. The CDR3 adds up to 17 amino acids, both ends counted. The germline CDR1 and CDR2 sequences are SGHTA and FQGNSA. Here the CDR3 reads CASSLYPGHTYEQYFGS.

At least ten counts were recorded for this clonotype. The rearrangement joins TRBV12-3 or TRBV12-4 to TRBJ2-7; D uncertain. The CDR3 spans 12 residues. V dropped 4 bases and J dropped 6 bases, with 10 bases sitting between them. CDR3 region: CASSSGWREQYF. The CDR3 DNA follows: TGTGCCAGCAGTTCAGGCTGGCGCGAGCAGTACTTC.

This clonotype appeared many times. The chain has TRBV5-5 and TRBJ2-6, with 9 bases identical to TRBD1. There are 17 residues in the CDR3. Germline CDR1 and CDR2: SGHKS and YYEKEE (reference sequence). The junction had 6 bases not matched to a gene; V was cut back by 1 base and J by 4 bases. CDR3 sequence reads: CASSLTGQGNGANVLTF. DNA for the CDR3: TGTGCCAGCAGCTTGACCGGACAGGGGAACGGGGCCAACGTCCTGACTTTC.

V is TRBV2 and J is TRBJ2-7, with TRBD1 matching 10 bases. V shed 6 bases and J 4 bases; nucleotides not matched to a gene: 6. In germline, CDR1 is SNHLY, CDR2 FYNNEI. CDR3 size: 14 residues. The CDR3 sequence: CASSDRTGGYEQYF. The CDR3 DNA follows: TGTGCCAGCAGCGATAGGACAGGGGGATACGAGCAGTACTTC.

This clonotype has ten or more counts. The genes are TRBV12-3 or TRBV12-4 and TRBJ1-1; D perhaps matches TRBD1 (6 bases). The V gene lost 6 bases and the J gene lost 1 base, with 12 bases spanning the gap. The CDR3 runs 14 residues. The CDR3 DNA follows: TGTGCCAGCAGCCGGACAGTGGGGAACACTGAAGCTTTCTTT. Encoded protein: CASSRTVGNTEAFF.

This clonotype turned up a few times. The chain carries TRBV7-2 and TRBJ2-1; 9 positions match TRBD2. V was clipped by 1 base and J by 6 bases; unmatched bases: 4. The V gene's germline CDR1 is SGHTA and CDR2 FQGNSA. This CDR3 region has 15 residues. CDR3 sequence reads: CASSLDSGGVNEQFF. The CDR3, as DNA: TGTGCCAGCAGCTTAGATAGCGGGGGTGTCAATGAGCAGTTCTTC. Full variable domain (remainder filled in from reference TRBV7-2 and TRBJ2-1): GAGVSQSPSNKVTEKGKDVELRCDPISGHTALYWYRQSLGQGLEFLIYFQGNSAPDKSGLPSDRFSAERTGGSVSTLTIQRTQQEDSAVYLCASSLDSGGVNEQFFGPGTRLTVL.

This chain links TRBV18 with TRBJ2-3, with 11 bases fitting TRBD2. V lost 4 bases to trimming and J lost 7 bases; unmatched junction nucleotides: 13. Germline V gives CDR1 KGHSH, CDR2 LQKENI. The CDR3 runs 17 residues. In DNA form, the CDR3 reads TGTGCCAGCTCACTTCCTCCCGGGACTAGCGGAGCCAATACGCAGTATTTT. Its protein product is CASSLPPGTSGANTQYF.

This clonotype was seen at least ten times. This sequence joins TRBV5-1 and TRBJ2-2; TRBD2 matches 7 bases. V shed 4 bases, J shed 3 bases, and the junction held 9 bases outside the gene matches. The CDR3 is made up of 16 amino acids. The V gene's germline CDR1 is SGHRS and CDR2 YFSETQ. In DNA form, the CDR3 reads TGCGCCAGCAGCCTTCGGGGAGGGACGGACACCGGGGAGCTGTTTTTT. Protein product: CASSLRGGTDTGELFF.

This clonotype showed up many times. The genes are TRBV10-1 and TRBJ2-2; the D is unclear. V was pared by 10 bases and J by 2 bases, with 11 bases between. The germline V gene has CDR1 WNHNN and CDR2 SYGVQD (reference sequence). The CDR3 has 13 residues. CDR3 loop: CATGRTNTGELFF. CDR3 in DNA: TGCGCCACCGGCCGTACTAACACCGGGGAGCTGTTTTTT.

This rearrangement joins TRBV11-3 to TRBJ2-4; 8 bases align to TRBD2. Germline V gives CDR1 SGHNT, CDR2 YENEEA. With 0 bases clipped from V and 13 bases from J, the junction kept 14 bases outside the gene matches. This CDR3 region has 16 residues. The CDR3 loop reads CASSLDGTSGYNEQYF. The DNA for the CDR3 is TGTGCCAGCAGCTTAGATGGGACTAGTGGCTACAATGAGCAGTACTTC.

This clonotype has just one count. This chain links TRBV27 with TRBJ1-1; the D is unclear. CDR3 length equals 13 residues. Germline CDR1 MNHEY, CDR2 SMNVEV (reference sequence). Trimming shortened V by 3 bases and J by 0 bases, and 5 bases separated the two germline ends. The CDR3 sequence is CASSFGLNTEAFF. The CDR3 DNA reads TGTGCCAGCAGTTTTGGGTTGAACACTGAAGCTTTCTTT.

CDR3 amino acids: CASSTTTSTDTQYF. The CDR3 coding sequence is TGTGCCAGCAGCACCACTACTAGCACAGATACGCAGTATTTT. The chain is built from TRBV7-2 and TRBJ2-3; D is unresolved. Germline V gene sequence: CDR1 SGHTA, CDR2 FQGNSA. The CDR3 totals 14 residues. Deletions cut 5 bases from V and 0 bases from J, with 9 bases between.

This clonotype was seen a handful of times. One base away lies a much larger clone, so this may be a sequencing read error. The J gene is TRBJ2-1, the V gene TRBV5-1, with 7 bases fitting TRBD2. The DNA end is more similar to TRBJ2-7, so the J call may be wrong. Per the germline V gene, CDR1 is SGHRS and CDR2 is YFSETQ. The CDR3 covers 15 residues. CDR3 sequence reads: CASSPGEGSWNEQYF. As DNA, the CDR3 is TGCGCCAGCAGCCCGGGGGAGGGTTCTTGGAATGAGCAGTACTTC.

V and J are TRBV7-6 and TRBJ2-7; a weak D match, TRBD1 (6 bases). The DNA end favors TRBJ2-5, so the J call may be wrong. Germline V CDR1 and CDR2: SGHVS, FNYEAQ. This CDR3 contains 15 residues. The CDR3 sequence is CASSLGSGDGETQYF. The CDR3 coding sequence is TGTGCCAGCAGCTTAGGATCAGGGGATGGGGAGACCCAGTACTTC.

This clonotype is labeled as medium-sized. This chain uses TRBV28 with TRBJ2-5; D remains unclear. Germline V gene lookup returns CDR1 MDHEN and CDR2 SYDVKM. There are 14 residues in the CDR3. Trimming stripped 3 bases from V and 7 bases from J, with 15 bases between. This CDR3 is CASSFVPLELTQYF. The CDR3 DNA is TGTGCCAGCAGTTTCGTTCCGTTAGAACTGACCCAGTACTTC.

In the case of this clonotype: It is unclear where the CDR3 begins or ends on the DNA, so no DNA is shown, and the CDR3 is as TCRdb lists it. This chain uses TRBV12-3 or TRBV12-4 with TRBJ1-1. Termini included, the CDR3 measures 22 amino acids. The CDR3 sequence: CASSLGRGGQETQYFGAGELYF.

V is TRBV7-9 and J is TRBJ1-2; D is unclear. CDR3 length: 12 amino acids. The germline CDR1 and CDR2 sequences are SEHNR and FQNEAQ (reference sequence). Trimming cost V 3 bases and J 4 bases, with 6 bases left between them. The CDR3: CASSFTAYGYTF. The CDR3 DNA sequence: TGTGCCAGCAGCTTTACAGCCTATGGCTACACCTTC.

This clonotype was recorded many times. The chain combines TRBV6-1 with TRBJ2-3; D is ambiguous. The CDR3 totals 13 residues. Germline V CDR1 and CDR2: MNHNS, SASEGT. Deletions cut 8 bases from V and 0 bases from J, with 9 bases between. The CDR3 nucleotides read TGTGCCAGCGGAGCGCCGAGCACAGATACGCAGTATTTT. Amino acids: CASGAPSTDTQYF.